The 2 T cell receptor beta chains below all came from one sample that was sequenced in a study of blood T cells in healthy people across ages. A second about 7 to 12 cycle PCR used barcoded and J-beta primers. One entry per CDR3 protein results from TCRdb running MiXCR on the 5' RACE reads. The sample includes around 1.5 million distinct CDR3 sequences, roughly 32% seen only once; the top ten take roughly 12%. Specimen: blood. These receptor sequences come from a woman in her 30s in good health.

This chain connects TRBV5-1 to TRBJ1-1, with D tentatively TRBD1 (5 bases). Trimming stripped 4 bases from V and 3 bases from J, with 13 bases between. CDR1 and CDR2 (germline): SGHRS, YFSETQ. The CDR3 loop spans 14 amino acids. The CDR3 bases are TGCGCCAGCAGCGGCCAGGGTGGTTACACTGAAGCTTTCTTT. Translated, it gives CASSGQGGYTEAFF.

This clonotype was observed a handful of times. This rearrangement joins TRBV6-5 to TRBJ1-6; TRBD1 might be the D (6 bases). The germline V and J ends were trimmed by 11 bases and 5 bases, with 19 bases remaining between them. The CDR3 loop spans 15 amino acids. Germline loops: CDR1 MNHEY, CDR2 SVGAGI. The CDR3 DNA reads TGTGCCGGCTTCGCAGGGGTAGAAGATAATTCACCCCTCCACTTT. Translation gives CAGFAGVEDNSPLHF.